This is a list of T cell receptor beta chains from one sample in a study of T cells after yellow fever vaccination. TCRdb reprocessed the 5' RACE reads via MiXCR and lists one record per CDR3 protein. The profile covers about 630,000 distinct CDR3 sequences, with roughly an eighth appearing a single time and about 15% taken by the ten largest. Sequences were derived from PBMCs, sampled on the day of the yellow fever booster vaccination. These receptors were obtained from a man aged 25 to 40 who received the YFV17D yellow fever vaccine. CDR3s include the opening cysteine and the closing phenylalanine or tryptophan. Each record gives: D gene, J gene, V gene, clone size, CDR3 protein, CDR3 DNA. D genes are given only for firm matches. Size is stated for part of the rows, as once, few or many counts, or as a class when the clone is expanded.

-	TRBJ2-2	TRBV24-1	-	CATKSLSGELFF	TGTGCCACCAAATCGCTGTCCGGGGAGCTGTTTTTT
-	TRBJ1-5	TRBV30	few	CAFARGIDQPQHF	TGTGCCTTCGCCCGGGGTATCGATCAGCCCCAGCATTTT
TRBD1	TRBJ1-5	TRBV27	few	CASSSGTGIGPQHF	TGTGCCAGCAGCTCCGGGACAGGGATAGGGCCCCAGCATTTT
-	TRBJ2-7	TRBV10-3	few	CAITRRAEGYEQYF	TGTGCCATCACCAGGAGGGCGGAAGGCTACGAGCAGTACTTC
-	TRBJ2-1	TRBV5-1	many	CASRLAYSYNEQFF	TGCGCCAGCAGGTTAGCGTACTCCTACAATGAGCAGTTCTTC
-	TRBJ2-2	TRBV27	-	CASTFGGAGELFF	TGTGCCAGCACTTTCGGAGGGGCCGGGGAGCTGTTTTTT
-	TRBJ2-3	TRBV7-2	once	CASSLSIGSGTDTQYF	TGTGCCAGCAGCTTAAGTATTGGTTCTGGCACAGATACGCAGTATTTT
TRBD1	TRBJ2-7	TRBV6-2/TRBV6-3	-	CASSYLGQGSHEQYF	TGTGCCAGCAGTTACCTGGGACAGGGGTCCCACGAGCAGTACTTC
-	TRBJ1-5	TRBV7-2	few	CASNTQRNQPQHF	TGTGCCAGCAATACCCAGCGCAATCAGCCCCAGCATTTT
-	TRBJ2-1	TRBV7-8	many	CASAAEVGYNEQFF	TGTGCCAGCGCCGCAGAAGTGGGCTACAATGAGCAGTTCTTC
-	TRBJ1-1	TRBV29-1	many	CSGGRANTEAFF	TGCAGTGGGGGAAGGGCGAACACTGAAGCTTTCTTT
-	TRBJ2-3	TRBV20-1	-	CSARRGGGTDTQYF	TGCAGTGCTAGGAGGGGAGGGGGGACAGATACGCAGTATTTT
-	TRBJ2-3	TRBV5-1	-	CASSLDGRNGDTQYF	TGCGCCAGCAGCTTGGACGGCCGGAACGGAGATACGCAGTATTTT
-	TRBJ1-4	TRBV7-9	few	CASSSQTATNEKLFF	TGTGCCAGCAGTTCACAGACAGCAACTAATGAAAAACTGTTTTTT
TRBD2	TRBJ2-5	TRBV5-4	-	CASSSPGAGGRETQYF	TGTGCCAGCAGCTCCCCCGGGGCGGGGGGGAGGGAGACCCAGTACTTC
-	TRBJ2-5	TRBV5-6	-	CASSLGHILETQYF	TGTGCCAGCAGCTTAGGTCATATTCTAGAGACCCAGTACTTC
-	TRBJ1-3	TRBV29-1	-	CSVEDLGGSGNTIYF	TGCAGCGTTGAAGATCTCGGGGGTTCGGGAAACACCATATATTTT
-	TRBJ2-7	TRBV12-3/TRBV12-4	-	CASRDGSRGLISYEQYF	TGTGCCAGCAGGGACGGGTCGCGGGGTCTTATCTCCTACGAGCAGTACTTC
-	TRBJ1-2	TRBV7-3	few	CASSLQGNDGYTF	TGTGCCAGCAGCTTACAGGGGAACGACGGCTACACCTTC
-	TRBJ2-3	TRBV12-5	few	CASGFRTDTQYF	TGTGCTAGTGGTTTCCGGACAGATACGCAGTATTTT
-	TRBJ2-7	TRBV4-3	-	CASSQGLGTDEQYF	TGCGCCAGCAGCCAAGGTCTGGGGACGGACGAGCAGTACTTC
TRBD1	TRBJ1-3	TRBV7-9	many	CASSRFTGDSGNTIYF	TGTGCCAGCAGCCGATTCACAGGGGACTCTGGAAACACCATATATTTT
-	TRBJ2-7	TRBV5-1	few	CASSGGGQSYEQYF	TGCGCCAGCAGCGGAGGGGGACAGTCCTACGAGCAGTACTTC
-	TRBJ1-6	TRBV4-3	-	CASSQDLLMGRGDSPLHF	TGCGCCAGCAGCCAAGATCTGTTGATGGGCAGGGGTGATTCACCCCTCCACTTT
-	TRBJ2-7	TRBV5-1	many	CASSWEPSYEQYF	TGCGCCAGCAGCTGGGAGCCTTCCTACGAGCAGTACTTC
-	TRBJ2-7	TRBV4-3	few	CASSQVLGGYEQYF	TGCGCCAGCAGCCAAGTGTTAGGGGGTTACGAGCAGTACTTC
-	TRBJ2-2	TRBV29-1	few	CSVGHLNTGELFF	TGCAGCGTTGGCCATCTTAACACCGGGGAGCTGTTTTTT